These 13 T cell receptor beta chains came from one sample sequenced in a study of T cell repertoires in cytomegalovirus infection. TCRdb fed the reads into MiXCR, producing one record per CDR3 protein. This table holds 150,000 or so distinct CDR3 sequences, 20% to 25% found once. Sequencing used PBMCs. The receptor source for this set is a human donor in good health (CMV status not recorded). Some clones in this sample may be carry-over from other donors' samples.

The rearrangement uses TRBV20-1 and TRBJ2-1, with 9 bases fitting TRBD1. Germline V gene lookup returns CDR1 DFQATT and CDR2 SNEGSKA (reference sequence). The CDR3 is 13 residues long. The CDR3 nucleotides are TGCAGGGAAGATAGGGACAGGGAGAATGAGCAGTTCTTC. Translating it yields CREDRDRENEQFF.

A note on this clonotype: Mismatch with germline at one junction end may stem from a read error. The chain joins TRBV12-3 or TRBV12-4 to TRBJ1-2, with 7 bases that match TRBD1. There are 14 residues in the CDR3. CDR3 sequence reads: CASRGTVSNYGFTF. The DNA for the CDR3 is TGTGCCAGCAGGGGGACAGTTTCCAACTATGGCTTCACCTTC.

CDR3 nucleotides: TGCAGCGTTGACCCCACAGGGTCCAACGAGCAGTACTTC. Translation: CSVDPTGSNEQYF. The chain joins TRBV29-1 to TRBJ2-7, with a possible D match to TRBD1 (6 bases). Looked up from germline, CDR1 is SQVTM and CDR2 is ANQGSEA. The V end was cut by 3 bases, the J end by 5 bases, with 14 bases between. The CDR3 extends over 13 amino acids.

The V call is TRBV5-1, the J call TRBJ2-3; 12 nucleotides align to TRBD2. The CDR3 totals 15 residues. Germline-derived CDR1 and CDR2 are SGHRS and YFSETQ. The V segment lost 1 base and the J segment 6 bases; nucleotides outside the gene matches: 3. The CDR3 bases are TGCGCCAGCAGCTTGTCTAGCGGGGGGGCCGATACGCAGTATTTT. This gives the protein CASSLSSGGADTQYF.

This clonotype was seen a few times. This chain uses TRBV13 with TRBJ2-1; 8 bases map to TRBD1. CDR1 and CDR2 (germline): PRHDT, FYEKMQ (reference sequence). J gave up 7 bases and V 4 bases, and 12 bases lay outside the gene matches. The CDR3 contains 16 residues. This chain's CDR3 is CASSYTGGFQFNEQFF. The DNA for the CDR3 is TGTGCCAGCAGCTATACAGGGGGTTTCCAATTTAATGAGCAGTTCTTC.

About this clonotype itself: This may be a read error: a much more frequent sequence differs by one nucleotide. This chain uses TRBV7-9 with TRBJ2-7; no clear D gene. The CDR3 covers 14 residues. The V gene's germline CDR1 is SEHNR and CDR2 FQNEAQ (reference sequence). CDR3 in amino acids: CARSPSGISYEQYF. The CDR3 DNA reads as TGTGCCCGCAGCCCCTCAGGTATTTCCTACGAGCAGTACTTC.

The V gene is TRBV23-1, the J gene TRBJ2-7, with D perhaps TRBD1 (5 bases). TRBV23-1 is reported as an ORF; its role is uncertain. V lost 0 bases and J lost 0, with 12 bases in between. The CDR3 is 16 amino acids. CDR3 region: CASSQSEWTCSYEQYF. DNA for the CDR3: TGCGCCAGCAGTCAATCGGAGTGGACATGCTCCTACGAGCAGTACTTC.

The chain combines TRBV7-4 with TRBJ1-1; D is unresolved. The length of the CDR3 is 14 residues. Germline V gene sequence: CDR1 SGHVT, CDR2 SQSDAQ. With 2 bases removed from V and 7 bases from J, the gap between germline ends came to 14 bases. The CDR3 here is CASSLSIPKSEAFF. The CDR3 DNA reads TGTGCCAGCAGCTTATCTATCCCGAAGAGTGAAGCTTTCTTT.

This clonotype was found once. A junction boundary mismatches the germline segment, possibly from a read error. This sequence joins TRBV7-7 and TRBJ2-2; 9 bases align to TRBD2. The germline gives CDR1 SSHAT, CDR2 FNYEAQ (reference sequence). The CDR3 is 17 amino acids. CDR3 loop: CASSPKAPSGATGELFF. The CDR3 DNA sequence: TGTGCTAGCAGCCCGAAGGCGCCTAGCGGGGCCACCGGGGAGCTGTTTTTT.

This rearrangement joins TRBV15 to TRBJ2-7; 12 bases fit TRBD1. Looked up from germline, CDR1 is LNHNV and CDR2 is YYDKDF (reference sequence). After removal of 3 bases from V and 6 bases from J, the junction contained 6 bases not matched to a gene. There are 15 residues in the CDR3. CDR3: CATSSQGQGAVEQYF. CDR3 nucleotide sequence: TGTGCCACCAGCAGTCAGGGACAGGGGGCGGTCGAGCAGTACTTC.

This chain connects TRBV6-5 to TRBJ1-2; TRBD1 agrees at 7 bases. The CDR3 spans 13 residues. Trimming removed 7 bases from V and 3 bases from J; junction bases left unmatched: 5. Germline-derived CDR1 and CDR2 are MNHEY and SVGAGI. The CDR3, as DNA: TGTGCCAGCACCCATACAGGGGACTATGGCTACACCTTC. The encoded protein is CASTHTGDYGYTF.

The V and J genes are TRBV27 and TRBJ2-1; D is perhaps TRBD1 or TRBD2 (6 bases each). Germline V gives CDR1 MNHEY, CDR2 SMNVEV (reference sequence). This CDR3 spans 16 amino acids. V lost 2 bases, J lost 2 bases, and 13 bases lay in between. The CDR3 DNA reads as TGTGCCAGCAGTTTAGGAGGGGGGAGCCCCTACAATGAGCAGTTCTTC. Translated, it gives CASSLGGGSPYNEQFF.

The sample holds many counts of this clonotype. The chain uses TRBV7-2 and TRBJ1-1, with D perhaps TRBD1 (5 bases). Per germline, CDR1 SGHTA and CDR2 FQGNSA. The CDR3 runs 16 residues. V was pared by 3 bases and J by 0 bases, with 14 bases between. DNA for the CDR3: TGTGCCAGCAGCTTTTTGCTGCAGGGCATGAACACTGAAGCTTTCTTT. As protein: CASSFLLQGMNTEAFF.